Presented here are 9 T cell receptor beta chains from one specimen sequenced in a study of a mutant IDH1 vaccine in newly diagnosed glioma. Stated time point: week 47, end of study. In every dose of vaccine, 300 ug of mutant IDH1 20-mer peptide was given alongside topical imiquimod. Antigens of these TCRs are unknown. The method was immunoSEQ multiplex PCR; TCRdb's version includes in-frame clones alone and lacks a portion of them. Seen here are fewer than 45,000 clones, 65% to 90% observed once, and the top ten hold roughly 20%. This material consisted of PBMCs, taken from a glioma patient whose treatment included an IDH1 peptide vaccine. These TCRs come from a young man with glioma. Some clones in this sample may be carry-over from other donors' samples.

The rearrangement joins TRBV19 to TRBJ1-1; D is unresolved. V lost 8 bases, J lost 6 bases, and 16 bases lay in between. Germline CDR1 LNHDA, CDR2 SQIVND (reference sequence). The CDR3 length is 13 residues. CDR3 loop: CASSKVGAAEAFF. The CDR3 coding sequence is TGTGCCAGTTCAAAGGTGGGTGCGGCTGAAGCTTTCTTT.

V and J are TRBV9 and TRBJ2-7; D is perhaps TRBD1 or TRBD2 (6 bases each). The V gene lost 0 bases and the J gene lost 5 bases, with 15 bases spanning the gap. Germline CDR1 is SGDLS and CDR2 is YYNGEE. This CDR3 has 15 residues. This CDR3 reads CASSVGGAPSHEQYF. CDR3 DNA: TGTGCCAGCAGCGTAGGGGGGGCCCCAAGTCACGAGCAGTACTTC.

The CDR3 DNA is TGTGCCAGCAGTTACTCAGGGCATGGAGATACGCAGTATTTT. Translation: CASSYSGHGDTQYF. This rearrangement joins TRBV6-5 to TRBJ2-3; no firm D call. Between the trimmed V and J ends, which lost 0 bases and 5 bases, there was a span of 9 bases. The CDR3 sequence is 14 residues long. CDR1 MNHEY and CDR2 SVGAGI come from the germline V gene.

J is TRBJ1-5 and V is TRBV19; D unresolved. Germline CDR1 LNHDA, CDR2 SQIVND (reference sequence). The CDR3 is made up of 13 amino acids. V lost 1 base and J 7 bases, leaving 8 bases between the germline ends. The CDR3 region is CASSIVASQPQHF. DNA for the CDR3: TGTGCCAGTAGTATAGTTGCTTCGCAGCCCCAGCATTTT.

This clone has a handful of counts. CDR3 in amino acids: CASTREGLKGYTF. The CDR3 region has the DNA TGTGCCAGCACCCGCGAGGGTTTGAAGGGCTACACCTTC. The genes are TRBV25-1 and TRBJ1-2; D unclear. The CDR3 consists of 13 residues. In germline, CDR1 is MGHDK, CDR2 SYGVNS. The V gene lost 7 bases and the J gene lost 8 bases, with 17 bases spanning the gap.

The chain couples TRBV30 to TRBJ1-1; tentatively, D is TRBD1 (5 bases). The V gene's germline CDR1 is GTSNPN and CDR2 SVGIG (reference sequence). V lost 2 bases, J lost 2 bases, and 9 bases lay in between. This CDR3 spans 13 amino acids. The CDR3 DNA follows: TGTGCCTGGAGTTTCGGGGGTAACACTGAAGCTTTCTTT. Its translation is CAWSFGGNTEAFF.

The rearrangement uses TRBV18 and TRBJ2-7; tentative D call: TRBD2 (5 bases). The CDR3 loop spans 14 amino acids. V lost 6 bases and J lost 7, with 19 bases in between. The germline gives CDR1 KGHSH, CDR2 LQKENI. The CDR3 protein is CASSREFLGLEQYF. The CDR3 nucleotides read TGTGCCAGCTCGAGGGAGTTTTTGGGCCTGGAGCAGTACTTC. The entire variable domain, with the rest obtained from reference TRBV18 and TRBJ2-7, is as follows: NAGVMQNPRHLVRRRGQEARLRCSPMKGHSHVYWYRQLPEEGLKFMVYLQKENIIDESGMPKERFSAEFPKEGPSILRIQQVVRGDSAAYFCASSREFLGLEQYFGPGTRLTVT.

In this sample, this clone turned up once. J is TRBJ1-5 and V is TRBV11-2; D call uncertain. V lost 4 bases, J lost 1 base, and 8 bases lay in between. CDR3 length: 14 amino acids. Germline values: CDR1 SGHAT, CDR2 FQNNGV. The CDR3 DNA is TGTGCCAGCAGCTCTCTGTCCAGCAATCAGCCCCAGCATTTT. Encoded protein: CASSSLSSNQPQHF.

The rearrangement uses TRBV7-2 and TRBJ2-1; 11 nucleotides line up with TRBD1. The V segment lost 2 bases and the J segment 8 bases; nucleotides outside the gene matches: 8. CDR3 size: 16 residues. Germline-derived CDR1 and CDR2 are SGHTA and FQGNSA. DNA of the CDR3: TGTGCCAGCAGCTTATCAGCTAGGACAGGGGGCTATGAGCAGTTCTTC. It encodes CASSLSARTGGYEQFF.